The 22 T cell receptor beta chains reported below all come from one sample, sequenced in a study of T cell responses to AZD1222 COVID-19 vaccine. Using immunoSEQ multiplex PCR, the repertoire was profiled, and TCRdb retains in-frame clones only, with some absent. The repertoire holds about 160,000 clones, with around nine tenths as singletons. The sequencing used peripheral blood, collected 28 days after the second AZD1222 dose. All receptors come from an adult who received the AZD1222 COVID-19 vaccine.

The rearrangement joins TRBV29-1 to TRBJ2-7; D ambiguous. The CDR3 is 12 residues long. CDR1 and CDR2 from the germline V gene are SQVTM and ANQGSEA. V shed 4 bases and J shed 0 bases, with 7 bases lying between them. The CDR3 sequence is CSVVGSSYEQYF. For the CDR3, the DNA is TGCAGCGTTGTGGGCAGCTCCTACGAGCAGTACTTC.

The chain has TRBV5-7 and TRBJ2-5; either TRBD1 or TRBD2 may supply D (5 bases each). TRBV5-7 is an ORF; its function is uncertain. This CDR3 has 15 amino acids. The V and J ends lost 4 bases and 5 bases respectively, with 18 bases between them. This CDR3 reads CASSHRGLQSETQYF. DNA of the CDR3: TGTGCCAGCAGCCACCGGGGCCTACAGTCCGAGACCCAGTACTTC.

The chain joins TRBV10-3 to TRBJ2-6, with 8 positions matching TRBD1. J was trimmed by 7 bases and V by 7 bases; bases with no gene match: 6. This CDR3 contains 14 residues. Germline V CDR1 and CDR2: ENHRY, SYGVKD. The CDR3 sequence: CAIKPGQEANVLTF. CDR3 DNA sequence: TGTGCCATCAAACCGGGACAGGAAGCCAACGTCCTGACTTTC.

This sequence joins TRBV9 and TRBJ2-1, with D possibly matching TRBD2 (6 bases). The CDR3 is made up of 14 amino acids. V gave up 4 bases and J gave up 6 bases, with 14 bases separating them. Germline loops: CDR1 SGDLS, CDR2 YYNGEE. The chain's CDR3 is CASSLSGQGNEQFF. The DNA of the CDR3 is TGTGCCAGCAGCCTTAGCGGTCAAGGCAATGAGCAGTTCTTC.

CDR3 DNA: TGTGCCAGCAGTTACGATTCTAGACTCTATGGCTACACCTTC. Translating gives CASSYDSRLYGYTF. V is TRBV6-5 and J is TRBJ1-2, with D hard to call. V dropped 2 bases and J dropped 4 bases, with 11 bases sitting between them. The CDR3 extends over 14 amino acids. Germline values: CDR1 MNHEY, CDR2 SVGAGI.

This rearrangement joins TRBV15 to TRBJ2-3, with 10 nucleotides matching TRBD2. This CDR3 has 17 amino acids. Looked up from germline, CDR1 is LNHNV and CDR2 is YYDKDF (reference sequence). V was clipped by 1 base and J by 7 bases; unmatched bases: 11. CDR3 in amino acids: CATSRVTLSGGAYTQYF. The CDR3 region has the DNA TGTGCCACCAGCAGAGTGACTTTAAGCGGGGGGGCTTATACGCAGTATTTT. Using reference TRBV15 and TRBJ2-3 for the parts outside the CDR3, the full variable domain is DAMVIQNPRYQVTQFGKPVTLSCSQTLNHNVMYWYQQKSSQAPKLLFHYYDKDFNNEADTPDNFQSRRPNTSFCFLDIRSPGLGDTAMYLCATSRVTLSGGAYTQYFGPGTRLTVL.

The genes are TRBV12-3 or TRBV12-4 and TRBJ1-5; D not certain. The V and J ends lost 5 bases and 3 bases respectively, with 8 bases between them. This CDR3 is 13 amino acids long. The CDR3 loop is CASSIGVNQPQHF. The CDR3 coding sequence is TGTGCCAGCAGTATCGGGGTCAATCAGCCCCAGCATTTT.

V is TRBV5-5 and J is TRBJ1-2; unclear D gene. The CDR3 consists of 15 residues. Germline V gene lookup returns CDR1 SGHKS and CDR2 YYEKEE (reference sequence). Trimming left V 4 bases short and J 6 bases short, with 19 bases between. The CDR3 bases are TGTGCCAGCAGCCAGCTGGGGAGAAGAAAAGATGGCTACACCTTC. It yields the protein CASSQLGRRKDGYTF.

This chain uses TRBV30 with TRBJ2-3, with no clear D. V shed 5 bases and J shed 6 bases, with 9 bases lying between them. Germline V lookup: CDR1 GTSNPN, CDR2 SVGIG (reference sequence). The CDR3 runs 11 residues. This chain's CDR3 is CAWAERDTQYF. CDR3 DNA sequence: TGTGCCTGGGCGGAAAGGGATACGCAGTATTTT.

The sample holds a few counts of this clone. CDR3 DNA: TGCGCCAGCAGTTCCCATCTGCGCGAGCAGTACTTC. This encodes CASSSHLREQYF. The V call is TRBV10-1, the J call TRBJ2-7; D ambiguous. This CDR3 contains 12 residues. Trimming removed 5 bases from V and 6 bases from J, with 11 bases in between. Germline V lookup: CDR1 WNHNN, CDR2 SYGVQD (reference sequence).

This clone was recorded once. The chain joins TRBV7-9 to TRBJ1-2; no clear D gene. Trimming took off 1 base at V and 4 bases at J, with 4 bases between the two ends. This CDR3 has 12 residues. Germline assignment: CDR1 SEHNR and CDR2 FQNEAQ (reference sequence). CDR3 nucleotides: TGTGCCAGCAGCTTAGAACGCTATGGCTACACCTTC. Protein product: CASSLERYGYTF.

Here the CDR3 reads CASSLETSSHNEQFF. CDR3 coding DNA: TGTGCCAGCAGCTTAGAGACTAGTTCCCACAATGAGCAGTTCTTC. The genes are TRBV7-9 and TRBJ2-1; TRBD2 might be the D (6 bases). CDR1 is SEHNR and CDR2 is FQNEAQ in the germline V gene (reference sequence). The ends were cut back, 1 base at V and 5 bases at J, with 12 bases in the middle. The CDR3 has 15 residues.

This clone has a single count. The chain joins TRBV7-9 to TRBJ1-5; 7 nucleotides align to TRBD1. The CDR3 extends over 14 amino acids. Germline V gene data show CDR1 as SEHNR and CDR2 as FQNEAQ (reference sequence). The V gene end was trimmed by 5 bases and the J gene end by 7 bases; junction bases not matched to a gene: 8. CDR3 protein: CASSAGTVGQPQHF. The CDR3 region has the DNA TGTGCCAGCAGCGCCGGGACAGTGGGCCAGCCCCAGCATTTT.

The chain is built from TRBV19 and TRBJ1-2; D perhaps matches TRBD1 (5 bases). Germline CDR1 reads LNHDA; CDR2 reads SQIVND (reference sequence). CDR3 length: 17 amino acids. Trimming took off 0 bases at V and 0 bases at J, with 14 bases between the two ends. The CDR3 DNA reads TGTGCCAGTAGTATAGATCTGTCCGGGGCAGCTAACTATGGCTACACCTTC. Translating gives CASSIDLSGAANYGYTF.

This clone showed up just a few times. The chain joins TRBV5-8 to TRBJ2-1; 8 nucleotides line up with TRBD2. After removal of 6 bases from V and 6 bases from J, the junction contained 11 bases not matched to a gene. The CDR3 has 15 residues. The germline CDR1 and CDR2 sequences are SGHTS and YDEGEE. The CDR3 here is CASNPRGVGSNEQFF. CDR3 DNA sequence: TGTGCCAGCAACCCGCGGGGGGTGGGCAGCAATGAGCAGTTCTTC.

This chain uses TRBV7-6 with TRBJ2-2; 10 bases align to TRBD2. This CDR3 has 22 amino acids. V gave up 5 bases and J gave up 0 bases; unmatched junction bases: 21. The germline gives CDR1 SGHVS, CDR2 FNYEAQ. CDR3: CASSPRITAGGPYEPNTGELFF. DNA for the CDR3: TGTGCCAGCAGCCCGAGAATAACAGCGGGGGGGCCTTATGAACCGAACACCGGGGAGCTGTTTTTT.

This clone was detected only a few times. This chain uses TRBV5-1 with TRBJ1-4, with TRBD1 identical over 7 bases. The CDR3 has 16 residues. The J segment lost 0 bases and the V segment lost 7 bases, leaving 9 bases of the junction unmatched. Per germline, CDR1 SGHRS and CDR2 YFSETQ. The chain's CDR3 is CASQGGAGPTNEKLFF. The CDR3 DNA reads TGCGCCAGCCAAGGGGGCGCGGGCCCAACTAATGAAAAACTGTTTTTT.

The CDR3 loop reads CSAAGPSLTEAFF. In nucleotides, the CDR3 is TGCAGCGCCGCGGGACCGTCATTGACTGAAGCTTTCTTT. The chain combines TRBV29-1 with TRBJ1-1, with a weak D call TRBD1 (5 bases). This CDR3 region has 13 residues. The ends were cut back, 7 bases at V and 5 bases at J, with 17 bases in the middle. CDR1 and CDR2 (germline): SQVTM, ANQGSEA. Based on the CDR3 plus reference TRBV29-1 and TRBJ1-1, the full variable domain is SAVISQKPSRDICQRGTSLTIQCQVDSQVTMMFWYRQQPGQSLTLIATANQGSEATYESGFVIDKFPISRPNLTFSTLTVSNMSPEDSSIYLCSAAGPSLTEAFFGQGTRLTVV.

The chain uses TRBV9 and TRBJ1-2; perhaps TRBD1 as D (6 bases). V was pared by 4 bases and J by 4 bases, with 14 bases between. Germline-derived CDR1 and CDR2 are SGDLS and YYNGEE. There are 14 residues in the CDR3. CDR3 loop: CASSPRGLGYGYTF. CDR3 DNA: TGTGCCAGCAGCCCCAGGGGACTGGGCTATGGCTACACCTTC.

CDR3 sequence: CASSDLRLSTDTQYF. In DNA, the CDR3 is TGTGCCAGCAGTGACCTCCGGTTAAGCACAGATACGCAGTATTTT. The gene calls are TRBV25-1 and TRBJ2-3; D ambiguous. CDR1 is MGHDK and CDR2 is SYGVNS in the germline V gene. This CDR3 spans 15 amino acids. Trimming pared 3 bases from V and 0 bases from J, leaving 10 bases between.

This clone appeared once. This sequence joins TRBV6-5 and TRBJ1-1; a weak D match, TRBD1 (5 bases). The germline gives CDR1 MNHEY, CDR2 SVGAGI. The CDR3 is 13 amino acids. Trimming cost V 2 bases and J 4 bases, with 8 bases left between them. Here the CDR3 reads CASSYTGGTEAFF. For the CDR3, the DNA is TGTGCCAGCAGTTACACGGGGGGCACTGAAGCTTTCTTT.

The V and J genes are TRBV6-5 and TRBJ1-2; D is unclear. Germline V gene lookup returns CDR1 MNHEY and CDR2 SVGAGI. V was shortened by 0 bases and J by 7 bases, with 12 bases between the two germline ends. CDR3 length: 14 amino acids. CDR3 sequence: CASSYSRRLSGYTF. The CDR3 DNA is TGTGCCAGCAGTTACTCCCGTAGACTAAGTGGCTACACCTTC.